A selection of T cell receptor beta chains follows, all from one sample in a study of blood T cell repertoires in COVID-19. Assay: immunoSEQ multiplex PCR; the TCRdb copy retains only in-frame clones and omits some. The repertoire holds 150,000 to 200,000 clones, with around 74% as singletons. Sequenced material: peripheral blood. All receptors derive from a woman of 80 years or more with acute or convalescent COVID-19. Both conserved end residues are part of each CDR3. The order of the fields is clone size, D gene, J gene, V gene, CDR3 protein, CDR3 DNA. D genes are given only for firm matches. Clone size is given for some rows only: seen once, a few or many times, or a class if the clone is expanded.

clone_size: .
d_call: TRBD1
j_call: TRBJ1-2
v_call: TRBV28
cdr3_aa: CASSLQGAGYGYTF
cdr3_nt: TGTGCCAGCAGTTTACAGGGGGCAGGGTATGGCTACACCTTC

clone_size: .
d_call: .
j_call: TRBJ2-1
v_call: TRBV27
cdr3_aa: CASSLNLANEQFF
cdr3_nt: TGTGCCAGCAGTTTAAATCTAGCGAATGAGCAGTTCTTC

clone_size: .
d_call: TRBD1
j_call: TRBJ1-3
v_call: TRBV18
cdr3_aa: CASSPDRGFGTIYF
cdr3_nt: TGTGCCAGCTCACCGGACAGGGGGTTCGGCACCATATATTTT

clone_size: .
d_call: TRBD2
j_call: TRBJ2-1
v_call: TRBV5-1
cdr3_aa: CASSLNSGGPFGEQFF
cdr3_nt: TGCGCCAGCAGCTTGAACTCGGGAGGGCCTTTTGGTGAGCAGTTCTTC

clone_size: .
d_call: TRBD2
j_call: TRBJ2-1
v_call: TRBV5-5
cdr3_aa: CASSRTTEASGTTPNEQFF
cdr3_nt: TGTGCCAGCAGCAGGACGACAGAAGCTAGCGGCACAACCCCAAATGAGCAGTTCTTC

clone_size: .
d_call: .
j_call: TRBJ1-2
v_call: TRBV5-4
cdr3_aa: CASSFPPGNYGYTF
cdr3_nt: TGTGCCAGCAGCTTTCCCCCAGGGAACTATGGCTACACCTTC

clone_size: .
d_call: .
j_call: TRBJ2-1
v_call: TRBV27
cdr3_aa: CASSSELGRSYNEQFF
cdr3_nt: TGTGCCAGCAGCAGCGAACTGGGTCGCTCCTACAATGAGCAGTTCTTC

clone_size: once
d_call: TRBD1
j_call: TRBJ1-1
v_call: TRBV7-2
cdr3_aa: CASSVTGVVRTEAFF
cdr3_nt: TGTGCCAGCAGCGTCACAGGGGTAGTTCGGACTGAAGCTTTCTTT

clone_size: .
d_call: .
j_call: TRBJ1-4
v_call: TRBV4-1
cdr3_aa: CASSPRKVGTNEKLFF
cdr3_nt: TGCGCCAGCAGCCCCCGGAAAGTCGGGACAAATGAAAAACTGTTTTTT

clone_size: .
d_call: .
j_call: TRBJ2-3
v_call: TRBV19
cdr3_aa: CASSIGHLSTDTQYF
cdr3_nt: TGTGCCAGTAGTATAGGACACCTTAGCACAGATACGCAGTATTTT

clone_size: .
d_call: .
j_call: TRBJ1-1
v_call: TRBV7-8
cdr3_aa: CASSQTRGTEAFF
cdr3_nt: TGTGCCAGCAGCCAAACCCGGGGGACTGAAGCTTTCTTT

clone_size: .
d_call: TRBD1
j_call: TRBJ2-7
v_call: TRBV5-1
cdr3_aa: CASSLGGQEQYF
cdr3_nt: TGCGCCAGCAGCTTGGGGGGACAGGAGCAGTACTTC

clone_size: .
d_call: .
j_call: TRBJ2-7
v_call: TRBV5-4
cdr3_aa: CASSPRRAGISYEQYF
cdr3_nt: TGTGCCAGCAGCCCCCGCCGCGCAGGGATCTCCTACGAGCAGTACTTC

clone_size: .
d_call: .
j_call: TRBJ2-2
v_call: TRBV9
cdr3_aa: CASSVAWNTGELFF
cdr3_nt: TGTGCCAGCAGCGTAGCTTGGAACACCGGGGAGCTGTTTTTT

clone_size: few
d_call: .
j_call: TRBJ2-1
v_call: TRBV7-2
cdr3_aa: CASSFPPYNGRRRHEQFF
cdr3_nt: TGTGCCAGCAGCTTCCCACCCTACAACGGTCGGCGGAGGCACGAGCAGTTCTTC

clone_size: .
d_call: TRBD1
j_call: TRBJ2-1
v_call: TRBV19
cdr3_aa: CASSLLDRGIRNEQFF
cdr3_nt: TGTGCCAGTAGTCTCTTGGACAGGGGAATCAGGAATGAGCAGTTCTTC

clone_size: few
d_call: TRBD1
j_call: TRBJ1-1
v_call: TRBV6-4
cdr3_aa: CITFETGTGGECFTEAFF
cdr3_nt: TGTATTACTTTCGAAACCGGGACAGGGGGCGAATGTTTCACTGAAGCTTTCTTT

clone_size: .
d_call: .
j_call: TRBJ2-5
v_call: TRBV30
cdr3_aa: CAWSILQETQYF
cdr3_nt: TGTGCCTGGAGTATTTTACAAGAGACCCAGTACTTC

clone_size: few
d_call: TRBD1
j_call: TRBJ2-2
v_call: TRBV28
cdr3_aa: CASSPADRDTGELFF
cdr3_nt: TGTGCCAGCAGCCCCGCTGACAGGGACACCGGGGAGCTGTTTTTT

clone_size: .
d_call: .
j_call: TRBJ1-5
v_call: TRBV4-1
cdr3_aa: CASEGGGQPQHF
cdr3_nt: TGCGCCAGTGAGGGGGGAGGGCAGCCCCAGCATTTT

clone_size: .
d_call: .
j_call: TRBJ2-7
v_call: TRBV4-1
cdr3_aa: CASSQMDSYEQYF
cdr3_nt: TGCGCCAGCAGCCAAATGGACTCTTACGAGCAGTACTTC

clone_size: .
d_call: TRBD1
j_call: TRBJ2-1
v_call: TRBV11-2
cdr3_aa: CASSFTGGNEQFF
cdr3_nt: TGTGCCAGCAGCTTTACAGGGGGTAATGAGCAGTTCTTC

clone_size: few
d_call: .
j_call: TRBJ1-5
v_call: TRBV3-1/TRBV3-2
cdr3_aa: CASSLGGGNQPQHF
cdr3_nt: TGTGCCAGCAGCCTCGGGGGGGGCAATCAGCCCCAGCATTTT

clone_size: .
d_call: .
j_call: TRBJ2-7
v_call: TRBV6-5
cdr3_aa: CAGQESGVSYEQYF
cdr3_nt: TGTGCCGGACAAGAATCAGGGGTATCCTACGAGCAGTACTTC

clone_size: .
d_call: .
j_call: TRBJ1-5
v_call: TRBV7-2
cdr3_aa: CASSLALEGQPQHF
cdr3_nt: TGTGCCAGCAGCTTAGCGTTAGAGGGTCAGCCCCAGCATTTT

clone_size: .
d_call: .
j_call: TRBJ2-1
v_call: TRBV2
cdr3_aa: CASSDRGNEQFF
cdr3_nt: TGTGCCAGCAGTGATAGGGGGAATGAGCAGTTCTTC

clone_size: few
d_call: .
j_call: TRBJ2-1
v_call: TRBV5-8
cdr3_aa: CASSLGRENNEQFF
cdr3_nt: TGTGCCAGCAGCTTGGGACGGGAGAACAATGAGCAGTTCTTC

clone_size: .
d_call: .
j_call: TRBJ1-1
v_call: TRBV24-1
cdr3_aa: CATNWKAGSVPEAFF
cdr3_nt: TGTGCCACCAATTGGAAGGCAGGGTCGGTTCCTGAAGCTTTCTTT

clone_size: .
d_call: TRBD1
j_call: TRBJ2-5
v_call: TRBV18
cdr3_aa: CASSPQGAKETQYF
cdr3_nt: TGTGCCAGCTCACCCCAGGGGGCTAAGGAGACCCAGTACTTC

clone_size: .
d_call: TRBD1
j_call: TRBJ2-5
v_call: TRBV9
cdr3_aa: CASSVALGTVRETQYF
cdr3_nt: TGTGCCAGCAGCGTAGCTCTGGGGACAGTCCGGGAGACCCAGTACTTC

clone_size: few
d_call: .
j_call: TRBJ1-5
v_call: TRBV28
cdr3_aa: CASRSEQAQPQHF
cdr3_nt: TGTGCCAGCAGGTCCGAACAGGCTCAGCCCCAGCATTTT

clone_size: .
d_call: TRBD1
j_call: TRBJ2-5
v_call: TRBV5-4
cdr3_aa: CASSFRQGKETQYF
cdr3_nt: TGTGCCAGCAGCTTTCGACAGGGTAAAGAGACCCAGTACTTC

clone_size: .
d_call: .
j_call: TRBJ1-1
v_call: TRBV28
cdr3_aa: CASSPSHTGYTEAFF
cdr3_nt: TGTGCCAGCAGTCCATCACATACAGGGTACACTGAAGCTTTCTTT

clone_size: few
d_call: .
j_call: TRBJ1-5
v_call: TRBV2
cdr3_aa: CASSGTGSFQPQHF
cdr3_nt: TGTGCCAGCAGTGGAACGGGTTCCTTTCAGCCCCAGCATTTT

clone_size: few
d_call: .
j_call: TRBJ1-5
v_call: TRBV10-3
cdr3_aa: CAISAGSEVSNQPQHF
cdr3_nt: TGTGCCATCAGTGCCGGGAGTGAGGTTAGCAATCAGCCCCAGCATTTT

clone_size: .
d_call: TRBD1
j_call: TRBJ2-5
v_call: TRBV11-2
cdr3_aa: CASSFGTEETQYF
cdr3_nt: TGTGCCAGCAGCTTCGGGACAGAAGAGACCCAGTACTTC

clone_size: .
d_call: .
j_call: TRBJ2-7
v_call: TRBV27
cdr3_aa: CASSFADSSSYEQYF
cdr3_nt: TGTGCCAGCAGTTTCGCAGACTCTTCCTCCTACGAGCAGTACTTC

clone_size: .
d_call: TRBD1
j_call: TRBJ2-1
v_call: TRBV27
cdr3_aa: CASGITNRGHEQFF
cdr3_nt: TGTGCCAGCGGTATAACGAACAGGGGCCATGAGCAGTTCTTC

clone_size: .
d_call: .
j_call: TRBJ2-3
v_call: TRBV20-1
cdr3_aa: CSASRGEVADTQYF
cdr3_nt: TGCAGTGCTAGTCGAGGGGAGGTGGCAGATACGCAGTATTTT

clone_size: .
d_call: .
j_call: TRBJ2-3
v_call: TRBV6-4
cdr3_aa: CASTSDAGFMNTRYF
cdr3_nt: TGTGCCAGCACCTCCGATGCAGGTTTTATGAATACGCGGTATTTT

clone_size: .
d_call: .
j_call: TRBJ2-7
v_call: TRBV10-3
cdr3_aa: CAISMGLGSSYEQYF
cdr3_nt: TGTGCCATCAGTATGGGACTGGGATCCTCCTACGAGCAGTACTTC

clone_size: .
d_call: .
j_call: TRBJ2-1
v_call: TRBV28
cdr3_aa: CASSFGAAGYNEQFF
cdr3_nt: TGTGCCAGCAGTTTTGGGGCAGCGGGCTACAATGAGCAGTTCTTC

clone_size: .
d_call: TRBD2
j_call: TRBJ2-2
v_call: TRBV27
cdr3_aa: CASSAGGYAGELFF
cdr3_nt: TGTGCCAGCAGTGCGGGGGGATACGCCGGGGAGCTGTTTTTT

clone_size: .
d_call: TRBD2
j_call: TRBJ2-7
v_call: TRBV5-4
cdr3_aa: CASSLASSGSYEQYF
cdr3_nt: TGTGCCAGCAGCTTGGCGTCTAGCGGTTCCTACGAGCAGTACTTC

clone_size: .
d_call: .
j_call: TRBJ1-2
v_call: TRBV28
cdr3_aa: CASRWPGRSYGYTF
cdr3_nt: TGTGCCAGCAGGTGGCCGGGAAGAAGCTATGGCTACACCTTC